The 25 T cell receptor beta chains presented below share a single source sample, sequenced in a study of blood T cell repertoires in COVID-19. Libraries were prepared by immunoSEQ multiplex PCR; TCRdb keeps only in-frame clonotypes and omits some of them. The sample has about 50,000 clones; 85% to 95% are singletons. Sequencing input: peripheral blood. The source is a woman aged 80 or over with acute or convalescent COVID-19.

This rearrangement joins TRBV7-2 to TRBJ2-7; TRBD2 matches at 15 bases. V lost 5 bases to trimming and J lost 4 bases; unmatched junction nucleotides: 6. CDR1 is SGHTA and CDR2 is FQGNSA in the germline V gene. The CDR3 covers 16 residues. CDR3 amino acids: CASSGLAGGGVYEQYF. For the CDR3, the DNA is TGTGCCAGCAGCGGACTAGCGGGAGGGGGAGTTTACGAGCAGTACTTC.

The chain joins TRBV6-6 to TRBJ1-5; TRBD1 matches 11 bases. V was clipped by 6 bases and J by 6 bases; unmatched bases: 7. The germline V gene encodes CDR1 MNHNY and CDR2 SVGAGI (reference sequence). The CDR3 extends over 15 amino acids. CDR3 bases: TGTGCCAGCAGACGGGACAGGGGGAATGGTCAGCCCCAGCATTTT. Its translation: CASRRDRGNGQPQHF.

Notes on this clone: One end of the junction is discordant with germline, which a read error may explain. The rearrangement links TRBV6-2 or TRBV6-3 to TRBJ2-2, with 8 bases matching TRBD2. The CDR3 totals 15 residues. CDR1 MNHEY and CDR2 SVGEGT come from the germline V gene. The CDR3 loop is CASSYTSGNNGELFF. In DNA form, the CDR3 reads TGTGCCAGCAGTTACACTAGCGGAAACAACGGGGAGCTGTTTTTT.

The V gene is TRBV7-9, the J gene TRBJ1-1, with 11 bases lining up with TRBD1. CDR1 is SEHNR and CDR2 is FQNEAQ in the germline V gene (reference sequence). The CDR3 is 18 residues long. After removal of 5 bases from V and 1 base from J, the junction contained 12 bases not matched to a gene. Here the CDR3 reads CASSTLVGQGARNTEAFF. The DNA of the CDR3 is TGTGCCAGCAGCACGCTTGTCGGACAGGGGGCGCGGAACACTGAAGCTTTCTTT.

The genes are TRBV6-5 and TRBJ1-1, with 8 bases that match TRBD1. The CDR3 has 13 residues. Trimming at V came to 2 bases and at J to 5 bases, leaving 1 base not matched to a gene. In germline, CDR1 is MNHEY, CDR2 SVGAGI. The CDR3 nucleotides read TGTGCCAGCAGTTACACAGGGGGGACTGAAGCTTTCTTT. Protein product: CASSYTGGTEAFF.

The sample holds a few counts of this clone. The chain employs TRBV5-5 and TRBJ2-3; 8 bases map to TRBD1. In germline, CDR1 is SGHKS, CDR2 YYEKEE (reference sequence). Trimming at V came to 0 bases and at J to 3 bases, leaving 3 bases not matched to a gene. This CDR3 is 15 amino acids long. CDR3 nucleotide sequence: TGTGCCAGCAGCTTGGGGGACAGGTGGACAGATACGCAGTATTTT. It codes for CASSLGDRWTDTQYF.

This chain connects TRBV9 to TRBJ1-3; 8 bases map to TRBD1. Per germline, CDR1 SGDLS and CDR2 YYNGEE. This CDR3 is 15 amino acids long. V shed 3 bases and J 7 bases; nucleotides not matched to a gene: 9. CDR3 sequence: CASSAGGVVSNTIYF. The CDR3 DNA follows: TGTGCCAGCAGCGCAGGGGGCGTAGTGTCGAACACCATATATTTT.

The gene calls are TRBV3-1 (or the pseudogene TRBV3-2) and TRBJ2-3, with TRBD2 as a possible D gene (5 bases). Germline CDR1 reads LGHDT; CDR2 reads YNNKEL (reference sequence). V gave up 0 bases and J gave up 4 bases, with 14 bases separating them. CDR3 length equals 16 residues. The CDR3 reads CASSQDSGFRPDTQYF. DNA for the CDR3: TGTGCCAGCAGCCAAGATTCGGGATTCCGCCCAGATACGCAGTATTTT.

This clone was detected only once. CDR3 DNA: TGTGCCAGCAAGGACAGGATAAATGAAAAACTGTTTTTT. Amino acid sequence: CASKDRINEKLFF. The rearrangement joins TRBV2 to TRBJ1-4, with 7 positions matching TRBD1. CDR3 length equals 13 residues. Germline CDR1 SNHLY, CDR2 FYNNEI. Trimming removed 7 bases from V and 5 bases from J; junction bases left unmatched: 4.

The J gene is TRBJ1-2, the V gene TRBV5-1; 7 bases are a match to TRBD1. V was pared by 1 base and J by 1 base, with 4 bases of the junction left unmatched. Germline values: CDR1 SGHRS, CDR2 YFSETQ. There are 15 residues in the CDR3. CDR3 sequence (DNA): TGCGCCAGCAGCTTGTCATGGGACAGTAACTATGGCTACACCTTC. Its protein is CASSLSWDSNYGYTF. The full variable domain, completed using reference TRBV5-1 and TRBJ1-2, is KAGVTQTPRYLIKTRGQQVTLSCSPISGHRSVSWYQQTPGQGLQFLFEYFSETQRNKGNFPGRFSGRQFSNSRSEMNVSTLELGDSALYLCASSLSWDSNYGYTFGSGTRLTVV.

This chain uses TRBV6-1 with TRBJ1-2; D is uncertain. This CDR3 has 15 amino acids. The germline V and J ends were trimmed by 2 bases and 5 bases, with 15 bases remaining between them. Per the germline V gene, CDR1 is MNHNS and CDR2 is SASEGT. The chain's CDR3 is CASSERSLGEYGYTF. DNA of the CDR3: TGTGCCAGCAGTGAACGGAGCCTGGGAGAATATGGCTACACCTTC.

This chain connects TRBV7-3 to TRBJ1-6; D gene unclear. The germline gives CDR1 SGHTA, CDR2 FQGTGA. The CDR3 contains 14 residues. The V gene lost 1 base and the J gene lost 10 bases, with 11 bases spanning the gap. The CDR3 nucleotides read TGTGCCAGCAGCTTAAACGAGGGAGGCTCACCCCTCCACTTT. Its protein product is CASSLNEGGSPLHF.

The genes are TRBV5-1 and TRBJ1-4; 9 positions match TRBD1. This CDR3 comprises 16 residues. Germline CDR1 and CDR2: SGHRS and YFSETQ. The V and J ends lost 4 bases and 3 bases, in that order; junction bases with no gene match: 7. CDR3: CASSHRGQGSNEKLFF. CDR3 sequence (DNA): TGCGCCAGCAGCCATAGAGGACAGGGGTCTAATGAAAAACTGTTTTTT.

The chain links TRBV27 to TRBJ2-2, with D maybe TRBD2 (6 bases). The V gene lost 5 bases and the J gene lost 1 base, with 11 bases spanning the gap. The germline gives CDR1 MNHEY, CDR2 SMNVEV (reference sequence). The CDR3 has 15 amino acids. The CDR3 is CASSPVGGNTGELFF. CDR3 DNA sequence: TGTGCCAGCAGTCCGGTCGGGGGGAACACCGGGGAGCTGTTTTTT.

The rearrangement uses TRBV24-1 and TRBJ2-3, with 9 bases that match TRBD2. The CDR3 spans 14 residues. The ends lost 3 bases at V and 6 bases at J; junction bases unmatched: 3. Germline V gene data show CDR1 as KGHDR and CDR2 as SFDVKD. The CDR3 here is CATSDAGGQDTQYF. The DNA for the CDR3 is TGTGCCACCAGTGATGCGGGAGGGCAGGATACGCAGTATTTT.

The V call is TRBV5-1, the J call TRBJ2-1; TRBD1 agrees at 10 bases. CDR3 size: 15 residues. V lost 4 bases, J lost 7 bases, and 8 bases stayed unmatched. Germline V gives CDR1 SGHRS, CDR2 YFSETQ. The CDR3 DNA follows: TGCGCCAGCAGCCAAGGGACAGGGGACATTAATGAGCAGTTCTTC. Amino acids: CASSQGTGDINEQFF. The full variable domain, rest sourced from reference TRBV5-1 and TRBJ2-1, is KAGVTQTPRYLIKTRGQQVTLSCSPISGHRSVSWYQQTPGQGLQFLFEYFSETQRNKGNFPGRFSGRQFSNSRSEMNVSTLELGDSALYLCASSQGTGDINEQFFGPGTRLTVL.

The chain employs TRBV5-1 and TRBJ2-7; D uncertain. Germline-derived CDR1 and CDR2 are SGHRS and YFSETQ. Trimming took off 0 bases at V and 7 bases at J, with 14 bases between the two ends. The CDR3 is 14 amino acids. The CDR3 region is CASSLEGRFEEQYF. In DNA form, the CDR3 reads TGCGCCAGCAGCTTGGAAGGCAGGTTCGAGGAGCAGTACTTC. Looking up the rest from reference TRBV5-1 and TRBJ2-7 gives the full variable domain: KAGVTQTPRYLIKTRGQQVTLSCSPISGHRSVSWYQQTPGQGLQFLFEYFSETQRNKGNFPGRFSGRQFSNSRSEMNVSTLELGDSALYLCASSLEGRFEEQYFGPGTRLTVT.

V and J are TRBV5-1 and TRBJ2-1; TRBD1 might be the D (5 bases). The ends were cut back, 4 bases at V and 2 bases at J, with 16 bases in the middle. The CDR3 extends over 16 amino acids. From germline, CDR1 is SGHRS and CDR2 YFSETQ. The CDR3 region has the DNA TGCGCCAGCAGCGCCGGTCAGAGACAGACCTACAATGAGCAGTTCTTC. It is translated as CASSAGQRQTYNEQFF.

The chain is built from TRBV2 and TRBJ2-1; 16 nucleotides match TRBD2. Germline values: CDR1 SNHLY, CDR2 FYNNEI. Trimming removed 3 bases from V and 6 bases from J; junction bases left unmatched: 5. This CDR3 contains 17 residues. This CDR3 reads CASSEGLAGGPPNEQFF. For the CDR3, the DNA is TGTGCCAGCAGTGAGGGACTAGCGGGAGGGCCCCCCAATGAGCAGTTCTTC.

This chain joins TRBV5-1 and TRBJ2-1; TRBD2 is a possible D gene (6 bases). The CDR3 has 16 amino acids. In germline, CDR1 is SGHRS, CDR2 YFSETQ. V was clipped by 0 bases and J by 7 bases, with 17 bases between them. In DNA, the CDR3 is TGCGCCAGCAGCTTGGAGTTAGGCGGGGCCTGGAATGAGCAGTTCTTC. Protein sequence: CASSLELGGAWNEQFF. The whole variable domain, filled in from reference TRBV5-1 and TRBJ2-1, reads KAGVTQTPRYLIKTRGQQVTLSCSPISGHRSVSWYQQTPGQGLQFLFEYFSETQRNKGNFPGRFSGRQFSNSRSEMNVSTLELGDSALYLCASSLELGGAWNEQFFGPGTRLTVL.

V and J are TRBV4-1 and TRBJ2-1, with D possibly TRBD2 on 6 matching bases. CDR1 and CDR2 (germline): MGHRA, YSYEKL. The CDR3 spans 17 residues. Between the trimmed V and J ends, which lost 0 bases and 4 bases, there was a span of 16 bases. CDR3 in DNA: TGCGCCAGCAGCCAAGAAGGCGAATGGGGGGTTTACAATGAGCAGTTCTTC. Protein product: CASSQEGEWGVYNEQFF.

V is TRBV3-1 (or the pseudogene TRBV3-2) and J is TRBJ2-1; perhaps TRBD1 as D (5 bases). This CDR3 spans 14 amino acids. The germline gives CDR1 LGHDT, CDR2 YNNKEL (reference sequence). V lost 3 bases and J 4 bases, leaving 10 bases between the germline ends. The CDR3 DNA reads TGTGCCAGCAGCCATCTGACAGATTACAATGAGCAGTTCTTC. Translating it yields CASSHLTDYNEQFF.

CDR3 coding DNA: TGTGCCAGCAGGCGGAACACTGAAGCTTTCTTT. Translated, it gives CASRRNTEAFF. The chain has TRBV11-2 and TRBJ1-1; D call uncertain. The CDR3 loop spans 11 amino acids. V lost 6 bases, J lost 1 base, and 3 bases lay in between. CDR1 and CDR2 (germline): SGHAT, FQNNGV. The variable domain in full, with the rest retrieved from reference TRBV11-2 and TRBJ1-1, is EAGVAQSPRYKIIEKRQSVAFWCNPISGHATLYWYQQILGQGPKLLIQFQNNGVVDDSQLPKDRFSAERLKGVDSTLKIQPAKLEDSAVYLCASRRNTEAFFGQGTRLTVV.

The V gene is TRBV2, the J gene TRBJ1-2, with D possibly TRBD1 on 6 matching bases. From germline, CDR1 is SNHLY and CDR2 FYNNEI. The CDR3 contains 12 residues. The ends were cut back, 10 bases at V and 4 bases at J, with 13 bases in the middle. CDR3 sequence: CATSGTSYGYTF. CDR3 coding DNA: TGTGCCACCTCCGGGACATCCTATGGCTACACCTTC.

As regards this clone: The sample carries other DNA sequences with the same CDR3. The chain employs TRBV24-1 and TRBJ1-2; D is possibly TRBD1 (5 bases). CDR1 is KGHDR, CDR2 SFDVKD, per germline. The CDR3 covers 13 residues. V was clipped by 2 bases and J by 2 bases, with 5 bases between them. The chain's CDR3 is CATSDSGNYGYTF. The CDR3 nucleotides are TGTGCCACCAGTGATTCAGGGAACTATGGCTACACCTTC.